These 9 T cell receptor beta chains were all obtained from the same sample, sequenced in a study of blood T cell repertoires in COVID-19. The table came from immunoSEQ multiplex PCR; TCRdb's copy has only in-frame clones and leaves some out. This sample has about 70,000 clones, with about 80% found just once. Specimen: peripheral blood. Every receptor here comes from a woman in her 70s with acute or convalescent COVID-19.

DNA for the CDR3: TGCAGCGTCCAGTTTACAGGGTCCTACAATGAGCAGTTCTTC. This sequence encodes CSVQFTGSYNEQFF. The chain combines TRBV29-1 with TRBJ2-1, with TRBD1 as a possible D gene (6 bases). Germline values: CDR1 SQVTM, CDR2 ANQGSEA. Between the trimmed V and J ends, which lost 6 bases and 1 base, there was a span of 13 bases. The CDR3 runs to 14 residues.

This clone turned up a few times. The chain combines TRBV5-1 with TRBJ1-1, with 8 bases identical to TRBD1. With V trimmed by 3 bases and J by 1 base, 14 bases remained unmatched. Per the germline V gene, CDR1 is SGHRS and CDR2 is YFSETQ. The CDR3 has 18 amino acids. The CDR3 coding sequence is TGCGCCAGCAGCTCAAAATACGGTACAGGGGGGGAGAACACTGAAGCTTTCTTT. Amino acids: CASSSKYGTGGENTEAFF. The full variable domain, in which reference TRBV5-1 and TRBJ1-1 provide the parts outside the CDR3, is KAGVTQTPRYLIKTRGQQVTLSCSPISGHRSVSWYQQTPGQGLQFLFEYFSETQRNKGNFPGRFSGRQFSNSRSEMNVSTLELGDSALYLCASSSKYGTGGENTEAFFGQGTRLTVV.

V gene TRBV7-2 combines with J gene TRBJ1-5; 8 bases fit TRBD1. This CDR3 is 15 amino acids long. Germline trimming cut 5 bases from V and 5 bases from J; bases unmatched to any gene: 8. Germline V gene data show CDR1 as SGHTA and CDR2 as FQGNSA. DNA for the CDR3: TGTGCCAGCAGCCCTGGAGGACAGGGATATCAGCCCCAGCATTTT. This sequence encodes CASSPGGQGYQPQHF.

This CDR3 reads CAISPPTSGAPRQYF. Written as DNA, the CDR3 is TGTGCCATCAGCCCTCCTACTAGCGGGGCCCCAAGGCAGTACTTC. This sequence joins TRBV10-3 and TRBJ2-7; 10 positions agree with TRBD2. J lost 9 bases, V lost 6 bases, and 14 bases had no gene match. The CDR3 runs 15 residues. Germline lookup yields CDR1 ENHRY and CDR2 SYGVKD.

This chain connects TRBV5-8 to TRBJ2-1; 12 bases are shared with TRBD2. V dropped 4 bases and J dropped 10; count of bases not matched to a gene: 3. The CDR3 consists of 13 residues. Germline assignment: CDR1 SGHTS and CDR2 YDEGEE. CDR3 sequence: CASSKGLAGEQFF. DNA of the CDR3: TGTGCCAGCAGCAAGGGACTAGCGGGCGAGCAGTTCTTC.

The chain employs TRBV15 and TRBJ1-1; weak D call: TRBD1 (5 bases). V was trimmed by 0 bases and J by 4 bases, leaving 12 bases between them. CDR1 and CDR2 from the germline V gene are LNHNV and YYDKDF (reference sequence). CDR3 length: 15 amino acids. This chain's CDR3 is CATSREDTGTTEAFF. The CDR3 DNA reads TGTGCCACCAGCAGAGAGGACACCGGTACCACTGAAGCTTTCTTT.

V usage is TRBV7-2 and J usage is TRBJ2-5; 8 positions agree with TRBD2. The CDR3 totals 14 residues. Trimming at V came to 5 bases and at J to 4 bases, leaving 6 bases not matched to a gene. Germline values: CDR1 SGHTA, CDR2 FQGNSA. CDR3 residues: CASSPGLAAETQYF. The CDR3 nucleotides read TGTGCCAGCAGCCCTGGACTAGCCGCAGAGACCCAGTACTTC. Full variable domain (missing parts from reference TRBV7-2 and TRBJ2-5): GAGVSQSPSNKVTEKGKDVELRCDPISGHTALYWYRQSLGQGLEFLIYFQGNSAPDKSGLPSDRFSAERTGGSVSTLTIQRTQQEDSAVYLCASSPGLAAETQYFGPGTRLLVL.

The V and J genes are TRBV27 and TRBJ2-7, with TRBD2 matching over 12 bases. The CDR3 extends over 14 amino acids. In germline, CDR1 is MNHEY, CDR2 SMNVEV (reference sequence). After removal of 5 bases from V and 4 bases from J, the junction contained 3 bases not matched to a gene. The CDR3 is CASSQLAGGYEQYF. CDR3 DNA: TGTGCCAGCAGTCAACTAGCGGGAGGATACGAGCAGTACTTC.

This clone came up a few times. The chain carries TRBV19 and TRBJ1-2; no clear D. Germline CDR1 reads LNHDA; CDR2 reads SQIVND (reference sequence). The CDR3 length is 14 residues. V lost 0 bases to trimming and J lost 5 bases, with 10 bases between them. The CDR3 nucleotides are TGTGCCAGTAGTATAGACGGAGGACTGTATGGCTACACCTTC. This sequence encodes CASSIDGGLYGYTF.